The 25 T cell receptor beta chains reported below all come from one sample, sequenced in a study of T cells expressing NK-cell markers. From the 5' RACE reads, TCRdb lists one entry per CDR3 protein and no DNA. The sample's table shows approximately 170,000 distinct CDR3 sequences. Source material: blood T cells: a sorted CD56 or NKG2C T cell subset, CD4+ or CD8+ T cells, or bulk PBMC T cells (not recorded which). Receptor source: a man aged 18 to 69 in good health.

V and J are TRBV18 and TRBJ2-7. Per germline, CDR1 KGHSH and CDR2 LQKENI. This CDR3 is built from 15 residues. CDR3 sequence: CASSRPGQGFYEQYF.

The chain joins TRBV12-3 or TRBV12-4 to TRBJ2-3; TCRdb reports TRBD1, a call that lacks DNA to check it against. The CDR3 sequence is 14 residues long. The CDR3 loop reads CASSNRGRVDTQYF.

The CDR3 sequence is CASSFHPAAYEQYF. V is TRBV5-1 and J is TRBJ2-7; absent DNA, TCRdb's TRBD2 call cannot be checked. This CDR3 has 14 residues. The germline V gene has CDR1 SGHRS and CDR2 YFSETQ.

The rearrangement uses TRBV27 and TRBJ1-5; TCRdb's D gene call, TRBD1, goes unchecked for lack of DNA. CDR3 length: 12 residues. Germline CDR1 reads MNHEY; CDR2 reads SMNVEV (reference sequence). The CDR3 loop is CASSTGAQPQHF.

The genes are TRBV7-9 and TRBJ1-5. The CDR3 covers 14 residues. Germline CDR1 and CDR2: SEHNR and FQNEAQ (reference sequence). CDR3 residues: CASSVGGFNQPQHF.

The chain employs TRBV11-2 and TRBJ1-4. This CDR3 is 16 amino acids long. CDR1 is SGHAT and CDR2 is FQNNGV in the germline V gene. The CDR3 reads CASSFGRTATNEKLFF. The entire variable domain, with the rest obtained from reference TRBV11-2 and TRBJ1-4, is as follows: EAGVAQSPRYKIIEKRQSVAFWCNPISGHATLYWYQQILGQGPKLLIQFQNNGVVDDSQLPKDRFSAERLKGVDSTLKIQPAKLEDSAVYLCASSFGRTATNEKLFFGSGTQLSVL.

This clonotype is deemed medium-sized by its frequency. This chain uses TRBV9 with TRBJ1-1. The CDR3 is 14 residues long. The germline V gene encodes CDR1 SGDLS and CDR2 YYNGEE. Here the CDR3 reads CASSVQWGNTEAFF.

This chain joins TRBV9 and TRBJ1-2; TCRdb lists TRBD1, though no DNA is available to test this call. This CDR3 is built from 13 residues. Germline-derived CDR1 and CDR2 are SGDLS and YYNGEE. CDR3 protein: CASSGRAKNGYTF.

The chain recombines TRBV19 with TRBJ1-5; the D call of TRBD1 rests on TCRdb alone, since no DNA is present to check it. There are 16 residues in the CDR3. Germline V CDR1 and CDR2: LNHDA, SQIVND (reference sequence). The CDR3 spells CASNNDRSSYNQPQHF. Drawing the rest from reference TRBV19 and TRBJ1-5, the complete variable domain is DGGITQSPKYLFRKEGQNVTLSCEQNLNHDAMYWYRQDPGQGLRLIYYSQIVNDFQKGDIAEGYSVSREKKESFPLTVTSAQKNPTAFYLCASNNDRSSYNQPQHFGDGTRLSIL.

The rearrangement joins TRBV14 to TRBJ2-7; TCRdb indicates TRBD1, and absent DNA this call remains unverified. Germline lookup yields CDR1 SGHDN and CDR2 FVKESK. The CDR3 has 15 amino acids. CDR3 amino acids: CASRWTGSPLYEQYF.

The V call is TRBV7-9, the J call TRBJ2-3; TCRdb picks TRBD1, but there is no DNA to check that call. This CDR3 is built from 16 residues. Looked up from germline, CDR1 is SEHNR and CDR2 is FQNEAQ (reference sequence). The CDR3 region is CASSLTEPGTPDTQYF.

CDR3 residues: CASSASGGFTFYGYTF. The rearrangement joins TRBV27 to TRBJ1-2; TCRdb's D call, TRBD1, is unchecked because there is no DNA. This CDR3 is built from 16 residues. Germline CDR1 is MNHEY and CDR2 is SMNVEV (reference sequence).

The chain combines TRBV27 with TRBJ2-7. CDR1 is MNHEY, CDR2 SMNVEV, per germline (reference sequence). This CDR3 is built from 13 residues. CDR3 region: CASSTADGYEQYF.

The CDR3 loop is CASGRQHYEQYF. This chain links TRBV12-3 or TRBV12-4 with TRBJ2-7; TCRdb gives TRBD1 as the D gene, but with no DNA this cannot be confirmed. The CDR3 is made up of 12 amino acids.

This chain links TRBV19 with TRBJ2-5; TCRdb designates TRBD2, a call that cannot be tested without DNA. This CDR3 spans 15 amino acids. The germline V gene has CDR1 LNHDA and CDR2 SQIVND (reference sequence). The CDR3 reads CASSMGLAYQETQYF.

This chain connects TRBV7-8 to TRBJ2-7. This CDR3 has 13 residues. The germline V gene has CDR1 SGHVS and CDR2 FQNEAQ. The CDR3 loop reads CASTESTKYEQYF.

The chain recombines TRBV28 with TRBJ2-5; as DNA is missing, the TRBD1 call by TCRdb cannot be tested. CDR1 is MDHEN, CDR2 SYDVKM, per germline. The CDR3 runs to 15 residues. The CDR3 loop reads CASNRDKDGQETQYF.

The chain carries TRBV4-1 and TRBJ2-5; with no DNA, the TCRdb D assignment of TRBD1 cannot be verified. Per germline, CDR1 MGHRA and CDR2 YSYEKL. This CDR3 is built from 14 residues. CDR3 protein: CASSRTVGQETQYF.

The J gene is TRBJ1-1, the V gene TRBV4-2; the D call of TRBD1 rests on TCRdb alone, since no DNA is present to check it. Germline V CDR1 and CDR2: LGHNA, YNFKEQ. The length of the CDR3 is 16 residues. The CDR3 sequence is CASSQDRGKGSTEAFF.

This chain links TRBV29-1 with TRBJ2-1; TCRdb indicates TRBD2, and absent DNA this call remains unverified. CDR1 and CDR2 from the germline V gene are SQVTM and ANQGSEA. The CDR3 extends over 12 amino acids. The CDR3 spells CSVVAGSNEQFF.

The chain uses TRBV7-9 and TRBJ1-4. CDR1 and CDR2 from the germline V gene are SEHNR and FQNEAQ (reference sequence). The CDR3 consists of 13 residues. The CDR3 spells CASSLFQNEKLFF.

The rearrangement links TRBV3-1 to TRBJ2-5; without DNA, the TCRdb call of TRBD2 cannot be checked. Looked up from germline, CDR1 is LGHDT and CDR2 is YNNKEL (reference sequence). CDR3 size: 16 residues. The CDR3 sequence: CASSPMGGLARETQYF.

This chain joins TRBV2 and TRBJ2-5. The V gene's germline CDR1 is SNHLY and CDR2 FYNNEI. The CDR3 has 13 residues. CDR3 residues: CASKTKYQETQYF.

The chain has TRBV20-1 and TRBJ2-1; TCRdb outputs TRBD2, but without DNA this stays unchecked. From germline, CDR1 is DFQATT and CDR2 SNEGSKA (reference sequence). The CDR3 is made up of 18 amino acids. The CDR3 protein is CSARPGLAGGSSYNEQFF.

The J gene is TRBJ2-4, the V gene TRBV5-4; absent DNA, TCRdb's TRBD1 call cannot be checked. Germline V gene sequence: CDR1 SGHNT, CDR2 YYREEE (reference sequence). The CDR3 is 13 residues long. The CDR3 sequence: CASSLALGDIQYF.